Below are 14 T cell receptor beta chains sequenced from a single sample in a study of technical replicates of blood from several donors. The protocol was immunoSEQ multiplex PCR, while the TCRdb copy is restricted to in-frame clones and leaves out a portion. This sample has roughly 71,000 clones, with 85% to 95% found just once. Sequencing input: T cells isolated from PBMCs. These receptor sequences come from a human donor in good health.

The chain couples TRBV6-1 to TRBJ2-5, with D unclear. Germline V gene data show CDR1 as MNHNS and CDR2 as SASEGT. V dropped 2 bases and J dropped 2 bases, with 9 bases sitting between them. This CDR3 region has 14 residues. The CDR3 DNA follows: TGTGCCAGCAGTGAATTCCACTTACAAGAGACCCAGTACTTC. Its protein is CASSEFHLQETQYF.

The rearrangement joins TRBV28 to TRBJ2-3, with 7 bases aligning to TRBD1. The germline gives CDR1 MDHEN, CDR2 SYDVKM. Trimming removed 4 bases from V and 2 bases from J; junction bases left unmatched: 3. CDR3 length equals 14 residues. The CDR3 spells CASSWDRPTDTQYF. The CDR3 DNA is TGTGCCAGCAGTTGGGACAGACCCACAGATACGCAGTATTTT.

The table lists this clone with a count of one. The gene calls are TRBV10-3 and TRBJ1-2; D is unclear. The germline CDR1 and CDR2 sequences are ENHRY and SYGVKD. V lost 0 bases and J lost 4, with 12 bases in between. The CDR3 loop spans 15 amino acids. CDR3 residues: CAISESASSGYGYTF. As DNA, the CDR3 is TGTGCCATCAGTGAGTCGGCCTCTAGCGGCTATGGCTACACCTTC.

The CDR3 loop is CASSEPAGRVDTGELFF. The CDR3 DNA reads TGTGCCAGCAGTGAACCGGCGGGAAGGGTCGACACCGGGGAGCTGTTTTTT. The genes are TRBV6-1 and TRBJ2-2; D may be TRBD2 (6 bases). Germline assignment: CDR1 MNHNS and CDR2 SASEGT. The CDR3 sequence is 17 residues long. V was shortened by 2 bases and J by 3 bases, with 16 bases between the two germline ends.

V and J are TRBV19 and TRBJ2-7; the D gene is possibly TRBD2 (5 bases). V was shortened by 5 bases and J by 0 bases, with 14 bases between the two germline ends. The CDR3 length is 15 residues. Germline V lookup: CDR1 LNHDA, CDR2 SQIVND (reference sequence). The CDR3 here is CASSFVALSSYEQYF. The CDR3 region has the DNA TGTGCCAGTAGTTTTGTAGCGTTGAGCTCCTACGAGCAGTACTTC.

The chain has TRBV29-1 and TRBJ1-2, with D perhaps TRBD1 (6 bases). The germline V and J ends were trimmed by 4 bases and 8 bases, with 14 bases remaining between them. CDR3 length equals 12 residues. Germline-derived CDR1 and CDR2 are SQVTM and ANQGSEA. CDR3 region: CSVADSVRGYTF. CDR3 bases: TGCAGCGTTGCGGACAGCGTACGAGGCTACACCTTC.

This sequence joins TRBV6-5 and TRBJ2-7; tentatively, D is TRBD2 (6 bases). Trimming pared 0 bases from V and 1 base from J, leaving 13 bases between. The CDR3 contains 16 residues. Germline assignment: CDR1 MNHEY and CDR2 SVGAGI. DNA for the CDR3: TGTGCCAGCAGTTACTCTTACGGGAGCACTTCCTACGAGCAGTACTTC. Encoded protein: CASSYSYGSTSYEQYF.

CDR3 sequence reads: CASSLDGDTYEQYF. In DNA form, the CDR3 reads TGTGCCAGCAGCTTAGATGGGGACACGTACGAGCAGTACTTC. This chain connects TRBV11-3 to TRBJ2-7, with D possibly being TRBD1 (6 bases). From germline, CDR1 is SGHNT and CDR2 YENEEA. There are 14 residues in the CDR3. V dropped 0 bases and J dropped 4 bases, with 10 bases sitting between them.

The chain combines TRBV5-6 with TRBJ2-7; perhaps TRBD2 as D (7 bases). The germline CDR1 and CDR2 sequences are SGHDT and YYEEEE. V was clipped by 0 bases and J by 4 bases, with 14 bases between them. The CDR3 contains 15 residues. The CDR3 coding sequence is TGTGCCAGCAGCTTGGGGGTGCGGGGGCTATACGAGCAGTACTTC. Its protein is CASSLGVRGLYEQYF.

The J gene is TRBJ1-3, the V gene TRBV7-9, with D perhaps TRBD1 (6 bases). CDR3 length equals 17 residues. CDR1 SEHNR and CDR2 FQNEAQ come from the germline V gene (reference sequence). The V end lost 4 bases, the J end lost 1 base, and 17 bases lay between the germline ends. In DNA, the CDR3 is TGTGCCAGCAGCTATGCAGGGGAGCTCGGATCTGGAAACACCATATATTTT. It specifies CASSYAGELGSGNTIYF.

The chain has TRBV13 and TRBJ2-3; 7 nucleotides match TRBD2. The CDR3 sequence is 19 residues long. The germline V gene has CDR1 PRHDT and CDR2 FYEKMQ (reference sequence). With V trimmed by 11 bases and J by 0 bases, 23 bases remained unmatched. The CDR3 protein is CAVARALSGSGISTDTQYF. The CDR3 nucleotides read TGTGCCGTCGCCAGGGCCCTTAGCGGAAGCGGGATTAGCACAGATACGCAGTATTTT.

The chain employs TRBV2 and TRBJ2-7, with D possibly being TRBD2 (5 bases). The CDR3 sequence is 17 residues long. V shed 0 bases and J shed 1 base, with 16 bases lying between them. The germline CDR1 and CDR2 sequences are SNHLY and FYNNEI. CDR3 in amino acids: CASSEAPLAGRSYEQYF. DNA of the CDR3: TGTGCCAGCAGTGAAGCCCCCCTCGCGGGCAGATCCTACGAGCAGTACTTC.

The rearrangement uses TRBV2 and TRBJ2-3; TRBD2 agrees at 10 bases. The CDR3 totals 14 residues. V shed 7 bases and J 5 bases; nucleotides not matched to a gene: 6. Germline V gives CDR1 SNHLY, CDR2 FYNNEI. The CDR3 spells CASIQREGQDTQYF. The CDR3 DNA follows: TGTGCCAGCATTCAGCGGGAGGGGCAAGATACGCAGTATTTT.

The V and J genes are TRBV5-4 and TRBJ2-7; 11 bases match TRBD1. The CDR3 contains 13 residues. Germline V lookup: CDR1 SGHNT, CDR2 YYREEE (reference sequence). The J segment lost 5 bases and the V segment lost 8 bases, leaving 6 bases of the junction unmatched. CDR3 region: CASQRDRGDEQYF. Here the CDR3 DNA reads TGTGCCAGTCAAAGGGACAGGGGGGACGAGCAGTACTTC. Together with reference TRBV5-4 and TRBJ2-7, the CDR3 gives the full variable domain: ETGVTQSPTHLIKTRGQQVTLRCSSQSGHNTVSWYQQALGQGPQFIFQYYREEENGRGNFPPRFSGLQFPNYSSELNVNALELDDSALYLCASQRDRGDEQYFGPGTRLTVT.